The clone carrying this TCR beta chain has a handful of counts. What it recognizes is unknown. TCR alpha and beta CDR3 regions were amplified from RNA using iRepertoire nested multiplex PCR. TCRdb ran MiXCR on the multiplex PCR reads and lists one entry per CDR3 protein. The sample holds a few hundred thousand distinct CDR3 sequences; 41% are singletons and the top ten take more than 10%. This sample is part of a study of glioma-infiltrating T cells. For the study at large: Samples included WHO grade II oligodendrogliomas or astrocytomas and initial-diagnosis grade IV glioblastomas. Blood libraries targeted roughly 4- to 10-fold coverage of 900,000 to 1,000,000 T cells. The study's findings and limits: Signature shared blood CDR3 motifs were enriched in low-divergence and depleted in high-divergence patients. Gliomas, especially low-grade, showed above-expected tissue-blood divergence; non-neoplastic patients showed below.

Losses at the gene ends were 3 bases for V and 10 bases for J; bases not matched to a gene: 7. The CDR3 is 13 residues long. Germline V gene sequence: CDR1 DFQATT, CDR2 SNEGSKA (reference sequence). Material: glioma tissue, nonneoplastic brain tissue, or PBMCs (not recorded which). This TCR was recovered from a human donor with low-grade glioma or glioblastoma, undergoing nonglioma brain surgery, or in good health (not recorded which). The V and J genes are TRBV20-1 and TRBJ2-1; 9 nucleotides align to TRBD2. CDR3 DNA sequence: TGCAGTGCTAGCCGAAGCGGGAGGATAGAGCAGTTCTTC. The encoded protein is CSASRSGRIEQFF.